This T cell receptor (beta chain) was obtained from a study of blood T cells in healthy people across ages. Study-wide points: Researchers judged that diversity estimates from one million T cells fell short of true values.

Combining a sample-barcoded 5' primer with a J-beta primer mix, a second PCR ran for roughly 6 to 12 cycles. Using its own MiXCR run on the 5' RACE reads, TCRdb lists one record per CDR3 protein. The sample contains 850,000 to 1,000,000 distinct CDR3 sequences, around 48% of which appear only once. This CDR3 is 13 amino acids long. Trimming took off 2 bases at V and 4 bases at J, with 9 bases between the two ends. The germline CDR1 and CDR2 sequences are SGHTA and FQGNSA. For this clonotype: The target antigen is unknown.

The chain employs TRBV7-2 and TRBJ2-7; D unresolved. The TCR was taken from a young man in good health. Sample: blood. This chain's CDR3 is CASSLSTLYEQYF. Here the CDR3 DNA reads TGTGCCAGCAGCTTATCCACCCTGTACGAGCAGTACTTC.